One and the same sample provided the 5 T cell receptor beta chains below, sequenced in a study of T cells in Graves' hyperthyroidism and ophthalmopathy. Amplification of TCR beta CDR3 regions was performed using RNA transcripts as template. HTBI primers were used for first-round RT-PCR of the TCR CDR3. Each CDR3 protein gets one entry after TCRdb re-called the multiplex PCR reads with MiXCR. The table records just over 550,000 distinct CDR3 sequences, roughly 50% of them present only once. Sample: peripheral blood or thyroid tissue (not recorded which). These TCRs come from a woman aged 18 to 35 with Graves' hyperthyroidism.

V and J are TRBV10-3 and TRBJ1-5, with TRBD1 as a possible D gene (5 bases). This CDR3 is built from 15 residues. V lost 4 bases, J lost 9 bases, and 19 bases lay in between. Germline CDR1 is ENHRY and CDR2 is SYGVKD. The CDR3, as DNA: TGTGCCATCAGTGCTGCAGGCGGGGGAGTGTTGCCCCAGCATTTT. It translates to CAISAAGGGVLPQHF.

CDR3 sequence: CASSVAGTGSQTYGYTF. The CDR3 DNA follows: TGTGCCAGCAGCGTTGCCGGGACAGGGAGTCAAACCTATGGCTACACCTTC. This sequence joins TRBV2 and TRBJ1-2; 9 bases match TRBD1. The CDR3 totals 17 residues. J was trimmed by 4 bases and V by 6 bases; bases with no gene match: 15. CDR1 SNHLY and CDR2 FYNNEI come from the germline V gene.

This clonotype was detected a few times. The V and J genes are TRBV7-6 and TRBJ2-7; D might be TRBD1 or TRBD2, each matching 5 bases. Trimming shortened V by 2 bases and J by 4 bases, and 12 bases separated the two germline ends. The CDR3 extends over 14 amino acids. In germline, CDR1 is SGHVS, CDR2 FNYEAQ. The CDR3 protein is CASSLSGPVYEQYF. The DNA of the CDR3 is TGTGCCAGCAGCTTATCGGGGCCGGTGTACGAGCAGTACTTC.

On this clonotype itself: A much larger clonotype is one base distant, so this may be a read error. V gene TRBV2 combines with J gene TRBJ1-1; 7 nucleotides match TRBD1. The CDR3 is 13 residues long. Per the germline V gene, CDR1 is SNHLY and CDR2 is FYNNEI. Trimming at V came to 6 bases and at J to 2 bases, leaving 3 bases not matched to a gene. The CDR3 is CASRGQRNTEAFF. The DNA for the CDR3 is TGTGCCAGCAGGGGACAGCGTAACACTGAAGCTTTCTTT.

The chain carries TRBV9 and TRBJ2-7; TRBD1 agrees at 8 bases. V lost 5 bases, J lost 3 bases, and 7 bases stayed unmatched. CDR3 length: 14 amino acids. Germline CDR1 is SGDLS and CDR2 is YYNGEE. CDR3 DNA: TGTGCCAGCAGGGATACAGGGGGTGACTACGAGCAGTACTTC. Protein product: CASRDTGGDYEQYF.